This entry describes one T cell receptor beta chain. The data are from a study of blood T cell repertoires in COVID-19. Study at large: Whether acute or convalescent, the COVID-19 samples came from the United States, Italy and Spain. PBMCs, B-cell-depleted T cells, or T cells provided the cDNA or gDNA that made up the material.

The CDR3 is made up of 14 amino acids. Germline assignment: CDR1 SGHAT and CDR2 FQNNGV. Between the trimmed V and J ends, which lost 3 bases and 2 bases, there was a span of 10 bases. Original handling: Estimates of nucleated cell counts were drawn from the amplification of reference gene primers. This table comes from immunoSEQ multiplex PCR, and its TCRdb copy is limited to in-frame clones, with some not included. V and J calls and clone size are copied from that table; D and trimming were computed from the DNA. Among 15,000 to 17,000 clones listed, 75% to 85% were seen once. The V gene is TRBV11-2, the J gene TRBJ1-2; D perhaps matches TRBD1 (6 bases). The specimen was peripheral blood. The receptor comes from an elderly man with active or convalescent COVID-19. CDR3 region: CASSFAGVNYGYTF. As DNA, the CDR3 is TGTGCCAGCAGCTTCGCAGGGGTAAACTATGGCTACACCTTC. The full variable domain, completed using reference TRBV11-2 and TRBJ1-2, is EAGVAQSPRYKIIEKRQSVAFWCNPISGHATLYWYQQILGQGPKLLIQFQNNGVVDDSQLPKDRFSAERLKGVDSTLKIQPAKLEDSAVYLCASSFAGVNYGYTFGSGTRLTVV.